This TCR beta chain was identified in a study of blood T cell repertoires in COVID-19. Under the authors' procedure: It was from reference gene primer amplification that nucleated cell counts were estimated. The repertoire was sequenced with immunoSEQ multiplex PCR; TCRdb's copy has only in-frame clones and lacks some. Clone size and the V and J calls come from that table; the DNA yielded D and trimming. Of about 120,000 clones listed, 85% to 90% are singletons. V lost 7 bases and J 6 bases, leaving 10 bases between the germline ends. The CDR3 sequence is 12 residues long. The gene calls are TRBV12-3 or TRBV12-4 and TRBJ1-5; D gene unclear. The receptor comes from a woman aged 80 or older with acute or convalescent COVID-19. The sample comprised peripheral blood. Here the CDR3 reads CASTLGGQPQHF. CDR3 coding DNA: TGTGCCAGCACTCTCGGAGGTCAGCCCCAGCATTTT.